The 9 T cell receptor beta chains reported below all come from one sample, sequenced in a study of OX40 agonist ivuxolimab in advanced cancers. Assay used: immunoSEQ multiplex PCR; TCRdb lists only in-frame clones, some missing. The table includes 65,000 or so clones, 80% to 95% detected once. The sequenced sample was CD4+ or CD8+ T cells sorted from blood, obtained in a trial of the OX40 agonist ivuxolimab. The receptor source for this set is an adult with an advanced solid tumor such as melanoma, head and neck, liver or kidney cancer.

Here the CDR3 reads CASSWTVGGGSYNEQFF. DNA for the CDR3: TGTGCCAGTAGTTGGACAGTTGGTGGAGGGTCCTACAATGAGCAGTTCTTC. The chain recombines TRBV19 with TRBJ2-1; D tentatively fits TRBD1 or TRBD2 (6 bases each). V was cut by 5 bases and J by 1 base, with 18 bases left in between. CDR1 and CDR2 (germline): LNHDA, SQIVND (reference sequence). This CDR3 is 17 amino acids long.

This chain links TRBV4-1 with TRBJ2-1; maybe TRBD2 (5 bases). Germline assignment: CDR1 MGHRA and CDR2 YSYEKL. The CDR3 loop spans 13 amino acids. Trimming pared 7 bases from V and 9 bases from J, leaving 16 bases between. Written as DNA, the CDR3 is TGCGCCAGCAACCTAGACATCGAGGGTGAGCAGTTCTTC. It specifies CASNLDIEGEQFF.

The V call is TRBV28, the J call TRBJ2-7, with D perhaps assigned TRBD1 or TRBD2 (6 bases each). The CDR3 totals 14 residues. Germline V CDR1 and CDR2: MDHEN, SYDVKM. Between the trimmed V and J ends, which lost 6 bases and 3 bases, there was a span of 15 bases. The CDR3 DNA sequence: TGTGCCAGCAGCAACAGGGACTTACTCTACGAGCAGTACTTC. Protein product: CASSNRDLLYEQYF.

This clone was found once. V is TRBV4-3 and J is TRBJ2-3; 7 bases match TRBD2. CDR1 is LGHNA, CDR2 YSLEER, per germline. This CDR3 has 17 amino acids. V dropped 5 bases and J dropped 2; count of bases not matched to a gene: 13. In nucleotides, the CDR3 is TGCGCCAGCAGCTCCCGTCCTAGCGGCAAATCCACAGATACGCAGTATTTT. Amino acids: CASSSRPSGKSTDTQYF.

V gene TRBV10-2 combines with J gene TRBJ1-2; the D is unclear. The ends were cut back, 2 bases at V and 7 bases at J, with 8 bases in the middle. The CDR3 is made up of 12 amino acids. The germline V gene has CDR1 WSHSY and CDR2 SAAADI. The CDR3 DNA reads as TGCGCCAGCAGTGAGAGTCGGGGTGGCTACACCTTC. This gives the protein CASSESRGGYTF.

V usage is TRBV5-1 and J usage is TRBJ1-2; D perhaps matches TRBD1 (5 bases). CDR1 is SGHRS and CDR2 is YFSETQ in the germline V gene. Trimming left V 4 bases short and J 6 bases short, with 16 bases between. This CDR3 comprises 14 residues. CDR3 nucleotides: TGCGCCAGCAGCCCGCTTGAGGGGAGGGATGGCTACACCTTC. It codes for CASSPLEGRDGYTF.

Worth noting for this clone: The junction and the germline gene differ at one end; a read error may be behind it. V gene TRBV5-1 combines with J gene TRBJ2-7, with TRBD1 matching over 8 bases. The CDR3 loop spans 11 amino acids. Germline CDR1 reads SGHRS; CDR2 reads YFSETQ. The CDR3 sequence: CASSGWDRIHF. CDR3 nucleotides: TGCGCCAGCAGCGGCTGGGACAGGATTCACTTC. Combining the CDR3 with reference TRBV5-1 and TRBJ2-7 gives the whole variable domain KAGVTQTPRYLIKTRGQQVTLSCSPISGHRSVSWYQQTPGQGLQFLFEYFSETQRNKGNFPGRFSGRQFSNSRSEMNVSTLELGDSALYLCASSGWDRIHFGPGTRLTVT.

This chain uses TRBV6-5 with TRBJ2-7; weak D call: TRBD2 (6 bases). Germline CDR1 and CDR2: MNHEY and SVGAGI. The CDR3 totals 14 residues. V was shortened by 2 bases and J by 7 bases, with 15 bases between the two germline ends. The CDR3: CASSYLGSPGEQYF. The CDR3 nucleotides are TGTGCCAGCAGTTACCTCGGGAGTCCGGGGGAGCAGTACTTC.

The chain couples TRBV7-3 to TRBJ1-1; D possibly corresponds to TRBD1 (5 bases). V lost 6 bases and J 3 bases, leaving 14 bases between the germline ends. This CDR3 spans 14 amino acids. From germline, CDR1 is SGHTA and CDR2 FQGTGA. In DNA, the CDR3 is TGTGCCAGCAGTCGCGTACGGGGGGACACTGAAGCTTTCTTT. Translated, it gives CASSRVRGDTEAFF.